These 10 T cell receptor beta chains share one sample of origin, sequenced in a study of shared clonotypes between healthy human individuals (dated by TCRdb to between 2020 and 2021). Library preparation employed the immunoSEQ multiplex PCR assay. TCRdb retrieved this table from immuneACCESS and kept in-frame rearrangements only. Not all clones are present; in checked studies, unresolved V genes account for under half, and no reason is known for the remainder. This sample is represented by approximately 720,000 clones; approximately 75% of them were singletons. Of the sample, 1.8% falls within the top ten clones. The sequenced sample was memory CD4+ T cells sorted from blood. The intended sense of this specimen's cell subset or site label: CD45RA-negative fraction. Receptor source: a woman in her twenties or thirties in good health.

This clone was observed a few times. The gene calls are TRBV7-9 and TRBJ2-3; 10 nucleotides align to TRBD2. Losses at the gene ends were 8 bases for V and 1 base for J; bases not matched to a gene: 9. Germline assignment: CDR1 SEHNR and CDR2 FQNEAQ (reference sequence). This CDR3 is 16 amino acids long. CDR3: CASSKREGPRTDTQYF. The CDR3 bases are TGTGCCAGCTCAAAGCGGGAGGGCCCTCGCACAGATACGCAGTATTTT.

In its sample, this clone was seen once. The same CDR3 can be traced to other DNA sequences in this sample. V gene TRBV11-3 combines with J gene TRBJ2-2, with 9 bases that match TRBD1. Per germline, CDR1 SGHNT and CDR2 YENEEA. Germline trimming cut 5 bases from V and 5 bases from J; bases unmatched to any gene: 3. The CDR3 consists of 14 residues. The CDR3 DNA reads as TGTGCCAGCAGCCCGGGGACAGGGACCGGGGAGCTGTTTTTT. This encodes CASSPGTGTGELFF.

The count of this clone is one. This chain connects TRBV5-4 to TRBJ2-7; 15 bases align to TRBD2. The CDR3 loop spans 16 amino acids. Germline V CDR1 and CDR2: SGHNT, YYREEE (reference sequence). V was clipped by 4 bases and J by 2 bases; unmatched bases: 4. The CDR3 here is CASSKGLAGGTYEQYF. CDR3 coding DNA: TGTGCCAGCAGCAAGGGACTAGCGGGAGGTACCTACGAGCAGTACTTC.

The CDR3 nucleotides read TGTGCCAGCAGTTATGAACTAGCAAGAGAGACCCAGTACTTC. Its protein product is CASSYELARETQYF. This sequence joins TRBV28 and TRBJ2-5; D possibly corresponds to TRBD2 (6 bases). Trimming removed 4 bases at V and 4 bases at J, with 13 bases between. In germline, CDR1 is MDHEN, CDR2 SYDVKM. The CDR3 runs to 14 residues.

The chain couples TRBV2 to TRBJ1-2; 10 bases map to TRBD1. After removal of 6 bases from V and 8 bases from J, the junction contained 9 bases not matched to a gene. Germline CDR1 is SNHLY and CDR2 is FYNNEI. This CDR3 is 14 amino acids long. The CDR3 DNA is TGTGCCAGCAGAAAGGACAGGGGGTCCTACGGCTACACCTTC. This encodes CASRKDRGSYGYTF.

V usage is TRBV28 and J usage is TRBJ2-7, with 12 bases aligning to TRBD2. CDR3 length: 15 amino acids. Losses at the gene ends were 2 bases for V and 12 bases for J; bases not matched to a gene: 11. CDR1 MDHEN and CDR2 SYDVKM come from the germline V gene. DNA of the CDR3: TGTGCCAGCAGTTTAAGGGCTAGCGGGAGGGGGTTAGGGTACTTC. This codes for CASSLRASGRGLGYF.

V and J are TRBV7-9 and TRBJ1-2; no firm D call. The V end lost 1 base, the J end lost 7 bases, and 10 bases lay between the germline ends. CDR1 is SEHNR, CDR2 FQNEAQ, per germline (reference sequence). The CDR3 loop spans 13 amino acids. CDR3 residues: CASSLVGLSGYTF. CDR3 bases: TGTGCCAGCAGCTTAGTGGGCCTATCTGGCTACACCTTC.

The chain carries TRBV19 and TRBJ2-4; D unresolved. V lost 2 bases and J lost 0, with 5 bases in between. CDR1 and CDR2 (germline): LNHDA, SQIVND (reference sequence). The CDR3 is made up of 14 amino acids. The chain's CDR3 is CASSIWKAKNIQYF. CDR3 nucleotides: TGTGCCAGTAGTATATGGAAAGCCAAAAACATTCAGTACTTC.

This clone was found once. This sequence joins TRBV19 and TRBJ2-6; no firm D call. Between the trimmed V and J ends, which lost 6 bases and 3 bases, there was a span of 9 bases. The V gene's germline CDR1 is LNHDA and CDR2 SQIVND (reference sequence). The CDR3 has 14 residues. The CDR3, as DNA: TGTGCCAGTAGCGAAGTCGGTGGGGCCAACGTCCTGACTTTC. It encodes CASSEVGGANVLTF.

V is TRBV25-1 and J is TRBJ2-3, with a weak D call TRBD1 (6 bases). Germline V gene sequence: CDR1 MGHDK, CDR2 SYGVNS. The CDR3 is 12 residues long. Trimming left V 4 bases short and J 12 bases short, with 14 bases between. This CDR3 reads CASSALPGAQYF. Here the CDR3 DNA reads TGTGCCAGCAGTGCCCTGCCAGGGGCCCAGTATTTT.